Presented here are 10 T cell receptor beta chains from one specimen sequenced in a study of cytomegalovirus exposure and HLA in healthy donors. The PCR ran on 60 Vbeta and 13 Jbeta primers. Some clones are missing from TCRdb's copy, which holds only in-frame ones; the method was immunoSEQ multiplex PCR. Of some 60,000 clones in the sample, roughly 75% were seen once. Specimen: PBMCs. Receptors were obtained from a woman aged 25 to 45 in good health and CMV-seronegative.

The V gene is TRBV19, the J gene TRBJ2-3; the D is unclear. The CDR3 is 13 residues long. The V end was cut by 4 bases, the J end by 3 bases, with 8 bases between. Germline V gives CDR1 LNHDA, CDR2 SQIVND (reference sequence). CDR3 DNA: TGTGCCAGTAGTAGGGCTACAACAGATACGCAGTATTTT. Residues: CASSRATTDTQYF.

The V call is TRBV28, the J call TRBJ2-1, with TRBD2 matching 7 bases. CDR1 is MDHEN and CDR2 is SYDVKM in the germline V gene. Trimming cost V 6 bases and J 6 bases; bases outside gene matches: 5. The CDR3 sequence is 13 residues long. In nucleotides, the CDR3 is TGTGCCAGCAGACCGGGACTACTCAATGAGCAGTTCTTC. Protein: CASRPGLLNEQFF.

This clone was detected only once. This chain joins TRBV28 and TRBJ2-3; unclear D gene. V lost 5 bases and J 2 bases, leaving 8 bases between the germline ends. The length of the CDR3 is 13 residues. Germline V gives CDR1 MDHEN, CDR2 SYDVKM. The CDR3 DNA reads TGTGCCAGCAGTCGCCACACCACAGATACGCAGTATTTT. Amino acids: CASSRHTTDTQYF.

V gene TRBV5-4 combines with J gene TRBJ2-3; 9 bases fit TRBD1. Germline values: CDR1 SGHNT, CDR2 YYREEE (reference sequence). The trim removed 0 bases at V and 12 bases at J, leaving 5 bases unmatched. The CDR3 length is 13 residues. In DNA, the CDR3 is TGTGCCAGCAGCTTGGTAGGGGACAGGGAACAGTATTTT. It specifies CASSLVGDREQYF.

The V call is TRBV13, the J call TRBJ2-1; no reliable D call. The germline V gene encodes CDR1 PRHDT and CDR2 FYEKMQ (reference sequence). The CDR3 extends over 16 amino acids. V lost 5 bases and J lost 0, with 14 bases in between. The CDR3 spells CASSLEAASSYNEQFF. In DNA, the CDR3 is TGTGCCAGCAGCCTCGAGGCGGCCAGCTCCTACAATGAGCAGTTCTTC. The variable domain in full, completed from reference TRBV13 and TRBJ2-1, reads AAGVIQSPRHLIKEKRETATLKCYPIPRHDTVYWYQQGPGQDPQFLISFYEKMQSDKGSIPDRFSAQQFSDYHSELNMSSLELGDSALYFCASSLEAASSYNEQFFGPGTRLTVL.

This chain joins TRBV7-2 and TRBJ2-4; maybe TRBD1 (6 bases). The CDR3 totals 15 residues. Trimming pared 1 base from V and 1 base from J, leaving 8 bases between. Germline assignment: CDR1 SGHTA and CDR2 FQGNSA. CDR3 region: CASSLEQGAKNIQYF. DNA of the CDR3: TGTGCCAGCAGCTTAGAGCAGGGGGCCAAAAACATTCAGTACTTC.

This clone was seen only a few times. This sequence joins TRBV5-4 and TRBJ2-5; TRBD2 matches 7 bases. Looked up from germline, CDR1 is SGHNT and CDR2 is YYREEE (reference sequence). This CDR3 has 16 residues. The J segment lost 1 base and the V segment lost 3 bases, leaving 9 bases of the junction unmatched. The CDR3 sequence is CASSWGGRLGQETQYF. The CDR3 coding sequence is TGTGCCAGCAGCTGGGGGGGTCGACTAGGCCAAGAGACCCAGTACTTC.

This clone was seen a few times. The chain is built from TRBV6-4 and TRBJ1-3, with D uncertain. Germline CDR1 and CDR2: MRHNA and SNTAGT. The V end lost 2 bases, the J end lost 3 bases, and 32 bases lay between the germline ends. This CDR3 spans 22 amino acids. The CDR3 loop is CASSDPAIIKLADTVRGNTIYF. CDR3 DNA sequence: TGTGCCAGCAGTGACCCGGCCATCATAAAATTAGCTGATACGGTGCGTGGAAACACCATATATTTT.

The chain uses TRBV30 and TRBJ1-2; TRBD1 matches at 8 bases. From germline, CDR1 is GTSNPN and CDR2 SVGIG (reference sequence). This CDR3 contains 18 residues. J lost 1 base, V lost 1 base, and 14 bases had no gene match. CDR3 in DNA: TGTGCCTGGAGTGCCCCCGAGGACAGGGACCTGTTTAACTATGGCTACACCTTC. It translates to CAWSAPEDRDLFNYGYTF.

The rearrangement joins TRBV5-4 to TRBJ1-4, with TRBD1 identical over 7 bases. The CDR3 covers 13 residues. Germline V gives CDR1 SGHNT, CDR2 YYREEE (reference sequence). V lost 6 bases and J lost 11; bases outside the gene matches: 10. The CDR3 loop is CASTISGQSKLFF. CDR3 nucleotide sequence: TGTGCCAGCACAATTTCGGGACAGTCTAAACTGTTTTTT.